Below, one T cell receptor (beta chain) is given with its context. Its antigen remains unknown. The V gene's germline CDR1 is SGHKS and CDR2 YYEKEE (reference sequence). V lost 5 bases, J lost 8 bases, and 14 bases lay in between. The CDR3 runs to 13 residues. Quantitative 5'-RACE was performed with molecular barcodes, and it yielded the TCR beta libraries. TCRdb called the 5' RACE reads again in MiXCR, with one record for every CDR3 protein. This repertoire shows 100,000 to 150,000 distinct CDR3 sequences, approximately 9.9% found once; its top ten account for about 3.6%. The data derive from a study of CD8 T cells in ankylosing spondylitis. Study-wide findings and caveats: Disease-linked clones were CD8+ and relatively rare in peripheral blood. There was a TCR beta motif, made of several highly homologous variants, that appeared characteristic of ankylosing spondylitis blood.

The chain employs TRBV5-5 and TRBJ2-1; maybe TRBD2 (6 bases). The sequence was collected from a male donor with ankylosing spondylitis or in good health (not recorded which). The source material was blood, either unsorted or a sorted T cell fraction (not recorded which). CDR3 nucleotide sequence: TGTGCCAGCAGGTGGACTTGGGGGGATGAGCAGTTCTTC. Translation gives CASRWTWGDEQFF.